This entry features one TCR beta chain sequence. V shed 0 bases and J shed 2 bases, with 11 bases lying between them. Germline CDR1 and CDR2: MNHEY and SVGEGT. This CDR3 is 15 amino acids long. This sample is part of a study of CD8 T cells in Susac syndrome. It was with random hexamers that roughly 0.5 to 1 ug RNA was reverse transcribed. TCRdb re-analysed the immunoSEQ multiplex PCR reads in MiXCR, keeping a single row per CDR3 protein. The top ten hold roughly 0.1% of the sample, which has about 240,000 distinct CDR3 sequences, around 96% seen once. The V gene is TRBV6-2 or TRBV6-3, the J gene TRBJ2-7; D is uncertain. This sequence was found in a human donor with Susac syndrome. The material sequenced was CD4+ T cells from PBMCs. DNA for the CDR3: TGTGCCAGCAGTTACTCGGATACATTCACCTACGAGCAGTACTTC. Amino acid sequence: CASSYSDTFTYEQYF.